Detailed here is one T cell receptor beta chain. Which antigen it targets is not known. The record has no base qualities; no much larger clone is one base away. This entry comes from a study of blood T cell repertoires in COVID-19 (dated by TCRdb to 2020 to 2022). Looking at the study overall: The collaborator samples originated in the United States, Italy and Spain and spanned the acute and convalescent phases of COVID-19. HLA class I and class II types, where available, came from metadata supplied by the sample provider rather than from assay-based typing. The samples were drawn from two sources: the first 160 participants of the ongoing ImmuneRACE study, and 1,254 subjects contributed by 6 global collaborators. Deeply sampled blood TCRbeta repertoires from subjects exposed to, actively infected with, or recovered from COVID-19 were included in the dataset. The sample metadata nearly always contained a de-identified subject ID, COVID-19 status, age in years and sex. The material from the prospective study consisted of cDNA or gDNA derived from T cells, B-cell-depleted T cells, or PBMCs. The repertoires were released in a freely available public database intended as a resource for research on the immune response to SARS-CoV-2. Study-wide findings and limitations: How much clinical and demographic metadata was included differed by source and by participant, and the metadata was provided uncurated.

Including cysteine and phenylalanine, the CDR3 has 15 amino acids. The read is trimmed to its CDR3 DNA, 45 bases read in frame from base 1. V has 6 bases trimmed and J has 9 bases trimmed; junction bases matching no gene number 9. In the germline V gene, CDR1 corresponds to MDHEN and CDR2 to SYDVKM. Participants in the prospective study were enrolled through a virtual design, were aged roughly 18 to 100 years, and lived in fewer than 30 United States geographic areas. To assign participants to cohorts, the prospective study relied on clinical history that participants themselves reported in a screening survey and a study questionnaire. ImmuneRACE Cohort 3 recovered participants were defined by two consecutive negative NP/OP PCR tests, healthcare professional clearance, or symptom resolution. Mobile phlebotomists in the prospective study collected whole blood, serum and a nasopharyngeal or oropharyngeal swab from every participant. Participants in the prospective study had the option to provide additional blood draws and questionnaires over a roughly two-month period. Prospective study blood samples were shipped either frozen or at room temperature before DNA extraction.

TCRbeta CDR3 regions were amplified from genomic DNA by means of the immunoSEQ Assay, a bias-controlled multiplex PCR. Per the original workflow: Nucleated cell counts per sample were estimated from amplification of reference gene primers within the assay. To quantify the absolute abundance of each unique TCRbeta CDR3 rearrangement, sequence reads were collapsed and filtered. Productive Simpson clonality was computed per sample as the square root of Simpson's diversity index over productive rearrangements. TCRdb carries this immuneACCESS record with in-frame sequences only. Its versions omit some clonotypes, under half of them owing to an unresolved V gene in the studies checked, with the rest unexplained. The V and J calls and clone size come from that table; D and trimming were worked out from the DNA. This sample is represented by fewer than 450,000 clones; more than 85% of them were singletons. Jointly, the top ten make up 1% of the sample.

The TCR originated in a young woman who had recovered from COVID-19. The sequenced material came from PBMCs or T cells enriched from blood (not recorded which). Here the chain combines TRBV28 and TRBJ1-6, with 9 bases in between that match TRBD1. The DNA reads TGTGCCAGCAGCCCCGCCGGGACAGGGAGTTCACCCCTCCACTTT. The translation is CASSPAGTGSSPLHF.